Listed below are T cell receptor beta chains from one sample, sequenced in a study of neurological immune-mediated disorders. MiXCR, run by TCRdb on the 5' RACE reads, gives a single entry per CDR3 protein. Found here are tens of thousands of distinct CDR3 sequences, under 4.5% of them singletons; the top ten hold around 2.7%. Specimen: PBMCs. The receptors derive from a woman between 50 and 59 years old with multiple sclerosis. CDR3s include the opening cysteine and the closing phenylalanine or tryptophan.

CDR3 protein: CASSLVVTSGYNEQFF; V gene: TRBV7-2; J gene: TRBJ2-1
CDR3 protein: CATSRDLGAGNTIYF; V gene: TRBV15; J gene: TRBJ1-3
CDR3 protein: CASSQPPGTGGFEAFF; V gene: TRBV3-1; J gene: TRBJ1-1
CDR3 protein: CASSPRTGLVPGELFF; V gene: TRBV7-7; J gene: TRBJ2-2
CDR3 protein: CASSAYRDRAETQYF; V gene: TRBV27; J gene: TRBJ2-5
CDR3 protein: CASSPESSYTIYF; V gene: TRBV6-5; J gene: TRBJ1-3
CDR3 protein: CASSPGTGVNEQFF; V gene: TRBV11-1; J gene: TRBJ2-1
CDR3 protein: CASSQEIGLMSSYEQYF; V gene: TRBV4-3; J gene: TRBJ2-7
CDR3 protein: CSATRGNEQFF; V gene: TRBV20-1; J gene: TRBJ2-1
CDR3 protein: CASSWRASGGADTQYF; V gene: TRBV7-9; J gene: TRBJ2-3
CDR3 protein: CATATGRAYNSPLHF; V gene: TRBV12-3/TRBV12-4; J gene: TRBJ1-6
CDR3 protein: CASSVGPGQSYNEQFF; V gene: TRBV9; J gene: TRBJ2-1
CDR3 protein: CSAPGMNTEAFF; V gene: TRBV20-1; J gene: TRBJ1-1
CDR3 protein: CSARDPLTSSYNEQFF; V gene: TRBV20-1; J gene: TRBJ2-1
CDR3 protein: CATSRDYSQETQYF; V gene: TRBV15; J gene: TRBJ2-5
CDR3 protein: CSARDQAPDRGGYGYTF; V gene: TRBV20-1; J gene: TRBJ1-2
CDR3 protein: CDSRDESYEKYF; V gene: TRBV10-2; J gene: TRBJ2-7
CDR3 protein: CASRTMNTEAFF; V gene: TRBV6-6; J gene: TRBJ1-1
CDR3 protein: CASREFGTRETQYF; V gene: TRBV6-5; J gene: TRBJ2-5
CDR3 protein: CASSLRRGGGYTQYF; V gene: TRBV5-5; J gene: TRBJ2-3
CDR3 protein: CASSYLSGGQETQYF; V gene: TRBV6-5; J gene: TRBJ2-5
CDR3 protein: CASSDRLTGAIAKNIQYF; V gene: TRBV25-1; J gene: TRBJ2-4
CDR3 protein: CSARDPTQGAYGYTF; V gene: TRBV20-1; J gene: TRBJ1-2
CDR3 protein: CSARDSRADIYGYTF; V gene: TRBV20-1; J gene: TRBJ1-2
CDR3 protein: CSVGGTGAYGYTF; V gene: TRBV29-1; J gene: TRBJ1-2
CDR3 protein: CASSFRQVGNSPLHF; V gene: TRBV12-3/TRBV12-4; J gene: TRBJ1-6
CDR3 protein: CSARDSMNTEAFF; V gene: TRBV20-1; J gene: TRBJ1-1
CDR3 protein: CASSRGLAKYNEQFF; V gene: TRBV7-9; J gene: TRBJ2-1
CDR3 protein: CASSPDGGANEQFF; V gene: TRBV27; J gene: TRBJ2-1
CDR3 protein: CASSFQWLDAGKNIYF; V gene: TRBV28; J gene: TRBJ1-3
CDR3 protein: CASSEARGPYNEQFF; V gene: TRBV6-1; J gene: TRBJ2-1
CDR3 protein: CASRDRSGETQYF; V gene: TRBV2; J gene: TRBJ2-5
CDR3 protein: CSARDHVSNEQFF; V gene: TRBV20-1; J gene: TRBJ2-1
CDR3 protein: CASSSGQGWGVQHF; V gene: TRBV6-6; J gene: TRBJ1-5
CDR3 protein: CANSAQQRTNDEQFF; V gene: TRBV9; J gene: TRBJ2-1
CDR3 protein: CASSLGNLYNEQFF; V gene: TRBV5-1; J gene: TRBJ2-1
CDR3 protein: CASSLAGTNEKLFF; V gene: TRBV5-1; J gene: TRBJ1-4
CDR3 protein: CASSQDLAGGWETQYF; V gene: TRBV3-1; J gene: TRBJ2-5
CDR3 protein: CSARGQAGQPQHF; V gene: TRBV20-1; J gene: TRBJ1-5
CDR3 protein: CASSQDTYSQQYF; V gene: TRBV4-3; J gene: TRBJ2-7
CDR3 protein: CASSEHTGYGGLYNEQFF; V gene: TRBV6-1; J gene: TRBJ2-1
CDR3 protein: CASSGDEQYF; V gene: TRBV9; J gene: TRBJ2-7
CDR3 protein: CSARVGFGANVLTF; V gene: TRBV20-1; J gene: TRBJ2-6
CDR3 protein: CASSFTGTGELFF; V gene: TRBV12-3/TRBV12-4; J gene: TRBJ2-2
CDR3 protein: CASSLVRGEQFF; V gene: TRBV5-6; J gene: TRBJ2-1
CDR3 protein: CASSYPGRSTDTQYF; V gene: TRBV5-1; J gene: TRBJ2-3
CDR3 protein: CASSSLAGDSYNEQFF; V gene: TRBV5-1; J gene: TRBJ2-1
CDR3 protein: CASSFPPVTGELFF; V gene: TRBV28; J gene: TRBJ2-2
CDR3 protein: CASRGKRGGGHTQYF; V gene: TRBV12-3/TRBV12-4; J gene: TRBJ2-3
CDR3 protein: CASSFTNTGELFF; V gene: TRBV13; J gene: TRBJ2-2